The sample holds one count of the clone carrying this TCR beta chain. This sample was taken from a study of blood T cell repertoires in COVID-19. Study summary: COVID-19 samples collected from the United States, Italy and Spain covered acute and convalescent phases.

Per the original data handling: The assay estimated nucleated cells by amplifying reference gene primers. The assay was immunoSEQ multiplex PCR, and TCRdb's table has in-frame clones only and misses some. V, J and clone size were drawn from that table, and D and trimming were deduced from the DNA. The table includes about 110,000 clones, just over 70% detected once. V lost 4 bases to trimming and J lost 2 bases, with 9 bases between them. From germline, CDR1 is SGHRS and CDR2 YFSETQ. CDR3 length: 14 amino acids. This rearrangement joins TRBV5-1 to TRBJ2-2; D is unclear. This clonotype was obtained from a woman in her forties with acute or convalescent COVID-19. Sequencing input: peripheral blood. The CDR3 region is CASSPGLNTGELFF. The CDR3, as DNA: TGCGCCAGCAGCCCGGGTCTTAACACCGGGGAGCTGTTTTTT.